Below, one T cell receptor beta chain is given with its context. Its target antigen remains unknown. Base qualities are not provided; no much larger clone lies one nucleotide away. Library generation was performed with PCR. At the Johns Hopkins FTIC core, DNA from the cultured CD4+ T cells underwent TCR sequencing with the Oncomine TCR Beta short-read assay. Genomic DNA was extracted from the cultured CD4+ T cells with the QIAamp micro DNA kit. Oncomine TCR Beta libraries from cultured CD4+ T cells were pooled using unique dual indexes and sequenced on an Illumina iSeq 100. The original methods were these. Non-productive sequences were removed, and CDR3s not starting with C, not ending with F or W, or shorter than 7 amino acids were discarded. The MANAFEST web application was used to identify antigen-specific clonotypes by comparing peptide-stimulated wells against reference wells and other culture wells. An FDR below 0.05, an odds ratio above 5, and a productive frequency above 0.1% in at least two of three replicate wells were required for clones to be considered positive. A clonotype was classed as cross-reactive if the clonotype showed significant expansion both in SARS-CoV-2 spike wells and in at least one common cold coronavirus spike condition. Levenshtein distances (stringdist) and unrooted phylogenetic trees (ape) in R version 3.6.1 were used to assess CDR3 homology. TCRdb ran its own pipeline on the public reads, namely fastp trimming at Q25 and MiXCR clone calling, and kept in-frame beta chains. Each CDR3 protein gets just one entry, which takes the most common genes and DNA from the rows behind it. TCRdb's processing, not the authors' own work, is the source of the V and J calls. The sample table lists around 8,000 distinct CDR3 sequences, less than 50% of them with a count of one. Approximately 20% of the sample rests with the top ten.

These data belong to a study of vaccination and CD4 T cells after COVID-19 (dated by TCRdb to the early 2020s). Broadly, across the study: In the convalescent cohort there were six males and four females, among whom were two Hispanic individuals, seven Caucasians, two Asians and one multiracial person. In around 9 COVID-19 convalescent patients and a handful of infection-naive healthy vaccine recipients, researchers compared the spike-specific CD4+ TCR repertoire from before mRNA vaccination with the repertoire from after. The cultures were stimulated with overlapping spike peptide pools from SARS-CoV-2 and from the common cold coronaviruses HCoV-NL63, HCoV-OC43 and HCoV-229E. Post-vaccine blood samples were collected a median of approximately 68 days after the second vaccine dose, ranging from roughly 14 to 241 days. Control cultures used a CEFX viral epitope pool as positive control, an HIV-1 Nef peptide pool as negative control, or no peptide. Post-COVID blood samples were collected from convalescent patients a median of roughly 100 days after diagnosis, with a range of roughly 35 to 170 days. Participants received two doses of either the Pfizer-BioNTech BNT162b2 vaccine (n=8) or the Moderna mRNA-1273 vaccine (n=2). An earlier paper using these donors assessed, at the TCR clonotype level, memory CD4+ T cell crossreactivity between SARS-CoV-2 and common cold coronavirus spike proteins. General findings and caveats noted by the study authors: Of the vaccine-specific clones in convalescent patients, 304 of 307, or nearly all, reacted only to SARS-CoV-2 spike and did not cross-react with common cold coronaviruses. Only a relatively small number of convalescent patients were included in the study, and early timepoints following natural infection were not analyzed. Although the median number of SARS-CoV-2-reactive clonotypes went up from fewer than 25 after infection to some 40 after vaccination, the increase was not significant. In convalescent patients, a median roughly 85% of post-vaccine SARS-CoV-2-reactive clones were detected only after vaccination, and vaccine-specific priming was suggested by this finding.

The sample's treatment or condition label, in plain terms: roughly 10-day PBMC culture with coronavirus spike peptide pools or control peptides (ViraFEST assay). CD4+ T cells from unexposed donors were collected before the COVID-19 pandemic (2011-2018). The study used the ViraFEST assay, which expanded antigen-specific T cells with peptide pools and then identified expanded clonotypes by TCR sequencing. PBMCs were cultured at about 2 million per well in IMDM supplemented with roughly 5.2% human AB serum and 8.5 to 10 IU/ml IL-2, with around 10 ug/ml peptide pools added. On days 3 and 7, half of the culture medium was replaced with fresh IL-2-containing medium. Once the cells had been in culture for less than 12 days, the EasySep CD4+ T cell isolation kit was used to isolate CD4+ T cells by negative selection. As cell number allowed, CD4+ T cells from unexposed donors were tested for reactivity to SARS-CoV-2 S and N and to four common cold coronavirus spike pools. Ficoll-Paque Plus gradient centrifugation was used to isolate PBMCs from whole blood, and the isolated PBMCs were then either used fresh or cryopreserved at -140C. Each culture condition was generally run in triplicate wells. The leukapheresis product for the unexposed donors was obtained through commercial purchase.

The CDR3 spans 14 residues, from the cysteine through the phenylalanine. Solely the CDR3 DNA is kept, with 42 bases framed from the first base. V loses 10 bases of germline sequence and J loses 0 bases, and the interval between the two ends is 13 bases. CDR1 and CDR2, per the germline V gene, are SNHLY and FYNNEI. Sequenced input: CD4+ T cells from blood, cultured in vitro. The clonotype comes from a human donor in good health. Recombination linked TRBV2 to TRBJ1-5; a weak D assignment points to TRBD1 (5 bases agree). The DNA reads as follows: TGTGCCACCTCCCGGGACGGTAGCAATCAGCCCCAGCATTTT. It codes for CATSRDGSNQPQHF.